The 13 T cell receptor beta chains below all came from one sample that was sequenced in a study of molecular identifiers for immune sequencing clone quantification. TCRdb reprocessed the PCR reads with MiXCR, giving one entry per CDR3 protein. The sample has over 600,000 distinct CDR3 sequences, around 20% seen once; the top ten hold roughly 0.85%. The specimen was naive CD8+ T cells from blood, with Jurkat cell RNA spiked in. Subset reported: FACS-sorted CD8+CD4-CCR7+CD45RA+ naive T cells. Receptor source: a human donor in good health. Some libraries in this study had Jurkat cell RNA spiked in.

V usage is TRBV4-1 and J usage is TRBJ2-7, with 7 bases matching TRBD1. V was pared by 4 bases and J by 2 bases, with 11 bases of the junction left unmatched. Per germline, CDR1 MGHRA and CDR2 YSYEKL. The CDR3 covers 16 residues. CDR3 nucleotide sequence: TGCGCCAGCAGCCCCGATCGACAGGGCCTTACCTACGAGCAGTACTTC. Translating gives CASSPDRQGLTYEQYF.

Comments on this clonotype: A read error may be the cause here, since a much bigger clone is one base away. The chain is built from TRBV7-9 and TRBJ2-5; possibly TRBD2 for D (5 bases). V dropped 1 base and J dropped 7 bases, with 22 bases sitting between them. Looked up from germline, CDR1 is SEHNR and CDR2 is FQNEAQ (reference sequence). The CDR3 runs to 17 residues. CDR3 amino acids: CASSLDSAGPSTGTQYF. CDR3 bases: TGTGCCAGCAGCTTAGACTCTGCGGGCCCCTCCACTGGGACCCAGTACTTC.

Details on this clonotype: A much larger clone lies one base from this, so it may be a read error. CDR3: CVSSRLGQLTDTQYF. The CDR3 DNA is TGTGTCAGCAGCCGCCTGGGACAGCTCACAGATACGCAGTATTTT. The rearrangement joins TRBV11-2 to TRBJ2-3; TRBD1 matches at 7 bases. The germline V gene encodes CDR1 SGHAT and CDR2 FQNNGV. The CDR3 sequence is 15 residues long. The full variable domain, in which reference TRBV11-2 and TRBJ2-3 provide the parts outside the CDR3, is EAGVAQSPRYKIIEKRQSVAFWCNPISGHATLYWYQQILGQGPKLLIQFQNNGVVDDSQLPKDRFSAERLKGVDSTLKIQPAKLEDSAVYLCVSSRLGQLTDTQYFGPGTRLTVL.

The chain employs TRBV19 and TRBJ2-1; D is undetermined. The V and J ends lost 1 base and 9 bases respectively, with 10 bases between them. The germline CDR1 and CDR2 sequences are LNHDA and SQIVND (reference sequence). The length of the CDR3 is 13 residues. CDR3: CASSIGVTAEQFF. Here the CDR3 DNA reads TGTGCCAGTAGTATAGGTGTGACTGCTGAGCAGTTCTTC. Full variable domain (remainder filled in from reference TRBV19 and TRBJ2-1): DGGITQSPKYLFRKEGQNVTLSCEQNLNHDAMYWYRQDPGQGLRLIYYSQIVNDFQKGDIAEGYSVSREKKESFPLTVTSAQKNPTAFYLCASSIGVTAEQFFGPGTRLTVL.

This clonotype came up many times. The chain recombines TRBV20-1 with TRBJ2-7, with TRBD2 matching over 7 bases. This CDR3 is 15 amino acids long. V lost 2 bases to trimming and J lost 4 bases; unmatched junction nucleotides: 11. CDR1 and CDR2 from the germline V gene are DFQATT and SNEGSKA (reference sequence). CDR3 sequence (DNA): TGCAGTGCTAGAACGCCACTAGCGTCGGGTTACGAGCAGTACTTC. Its translation is CSARTPLASGYEQYF.

This clonotype was observed a single time. The gene calls are TRBV29-1 and TRBJ2-2, with a possible D match to TRBD1 (6 bases). The CDR3 is 15 residues long. The ends were cut back, 6 bases at V and 2 bases at J, with 16 bases in the middle. The germline CDR1 and CDR2 sequences are SQVTM and ANQGSEA. CDR3 residues: CSVIQGATNTGELFF. The CDR3 DNA sequence: TGCAGCGTAATACAGGGCGCCACCAACACCGGGGAGCTGTTTTTT.

This clonotype was seen repeatedly, ten times or more. This rearrangement joins TRBV6-2 or TRBV6-3 to TRBJ2-7; no reliable D call. The CDR3 totals 14 residues. Germline CDR1 is MNHEY and CDR2 is SVGEGT. The V and J ends lost 6 bases and 0 bases respectively, with 12 bases between them. CDR3 in DNA: TGTGCCAGCAGCCGAGTGGGCCGCTCCTACGAGCAGTACTTC. Protein sequence: CASSRVGRSYEQYF.

To note about this clonotype: Since a much larger clone is just one base distant, this may be a read error. This chain links TRBV20-1 with TRBJ1-6; the D gene is possibly TRBD1 (6 bases). The length of the CDR3 is 13 residues. V lost 3 bases and J 6 bases, leaving 9 bases between the germline ends. The germline V gene has CDR1 DFQATT and CDR2 SNEGSKA (reference sequence). CDR3 sequence (DNA): TGCAGTGCTAGGGAGGGGGGTAATTCACCCCTCCACTTT. Its protein is CSAREGGNSPLHF.

This clonotype was observed many times. The genes are TRBV19 and TRBJ1-1; D not certain. CDR1 is LNHDA and CDR2 is SQIVND in the germline V gene (reference sequence). This CDR3 spans 13 amino acids. Trimming took 1 base from V and 4 from J, leaving 7 bases between them. The CDR3 protein is CASSIGLSTEAFF. The CDR3 DNA is TGTGCCAGTAGTATAGGTCTCAGCACTGAAGCTTTCTTT. The full variable domain, completed using reference TRBV19 and TRBJ1-1, is DGGITQSPKYLFRKEGQNVTLSCEQNLNHDAMYWYRQDPGQGLRLIYYSQIVNDFQKGDIAEGYSVSREKKESFPLTVTSAQKNPTAFYLCASSIGLSTEAFFGQGTRLTVV.

The table lists this clonotype with many counts. The chain joins TRBV20-1 to TRBJ1-1; D unclear. Trimming took off 6 bases at V and 5 bases at J, with 13 bases between the two ends. Germline V CDR1 and CDR2: DFQATT, SNEGSKA (reference sequence). The CDR3 is made up of 12 amino acids. CDR3 coding DNA: TGCAGTGCCGGACTTGTTGGGACTGAAGCTTTCTTT. It codes for CSAGLVGTEAFF.

This clonotype has a count of ten or more. The gene calls are TRBV13 and TRBJ1-1; D ambiguous. Germline CDR1 and CDR2: PRHDT and FYEKMQ (reference sequence). Between the trimmed V and J ends, which lost 5 bases and 1 base, there was a span of 14 bases. This CDR3 is built from 15 residues. The CDR3 loop reads CASSQEGVKNTEAFF. In DNA, the CDR3 is TGTGCCAGCAGCCAGGAGGGAGTAAAGAACACTGAAGCTTTCTTT.

This clonotype was counted a few times. The J gene is TRBJ2-2, the V gene TRBV19, with TRBD1 identical over 9 bases. CDR3 length: 16 residues. V was clipped by 0 bases and J by 8 bases; unmatched bases: 7. Germline lookup yields CDR1 LNHDA and CDR2 SQIVND (reference sequence). Here the CDR3 reads CASSIEGTGLSGELFF. The CDR3 nucleotides read TGTGCCAGTAGTATAGAAGGGACAGGGCTGTCAGGGGAGCTGTTTTTT. The variable domain in full, with the rest retrieved from reference TRBV19 and TRBJ2-2, is DGGITQSPKYLFRKEGQNVTLSCEQNLNHDAMYWYRQDPGQGLRLIYYSQIVNDFQKGDIAEGYSVSREKKESFPLTVTSAQKNPTAFYLCASSIEGTGLSGELFFGEGSRLTVL.

J is TRBJ1-1 and V is TRBV19; perhaps TRBD1 as D (6 bases). Trimming took off 1 base at V and 5 bases at J, with 11 bases between the two ends. This CDR3 is 14 amino acids long. Germline loops: CDR1 LNHDA, CDR2 SQIVND (reference sequence). CDR3 nucleotides: TGTGCCAGTAGTATAGTGTCGCAGGGGACTGAAGCTTTCTTT. Translated, it gives CASSIVSQGTEAFF.